The clone carrying this T cell receptor (beta chain) showed up just a few times. This sample stems from a study of identical twins. TCRdb ran MiXCR on the 5' RACE reads and lists one entry per CDR3 protein. Among nearly 900,000 distinct CDR3 sequences listed, 9% to 15% were seen once. Per germline, CDR1 SGHVS and CDR2 FQNEAQ. Trimming removed 1 base from V and 6 bases from J, with 12 bases in between. This CDR3 has 14 residues. The data also belong to a second study, concerning yellow fever vaccine responses in identical twins.

The source of this sequence is a young woman in good health. The chain has TRBV7-8 and TRBJ1-2; D not resolved. Sequences were obtained from PBMCs. The CDR3 is CASSLDSYPDGYTF. In DNA form, the CDR3 reads TGTGCCAGCAGCTTAGACTCTTACCCGGATGGCTACACCTTC.